These 13 T cell receptor beta chains share one sample of origin, sequenced in a study of blood T cell repertoires in COVID-19. Data came from immunoSEQ multiplex PCR; TCRdb stores just in-frame clones and leaves some out. The sample has some 390,000 clones, about 91% seen once. Sequences were obtained from peripheral blood. The receptors stem from a woman aged 40 to 50 with COVID-19, enrolled during active disease.

This chain connects TRBV19 to TRBJ1-1; no reliable D call. The CDR3 loop spans 19 amino acids. Germline V gives CDR1 LNHDA, CDR2 SQIVND (reference sequence). V shed 8 bases and J shed 1 base, with 29 bases lying between them. The CDR3 nucleotides read TGTGCCAGTCGTGGTTTGGAGCGGTTTGGGATTACACCGAACACTGAAGCTTTCTTT. Protein: CASRGLERFGITPNTEAFF.

The rearrangement uses TRBV30 and TRBJ1-4; D is possibly TRBD1 (5 bases). V lost 6 bases to trimming and J lost 7 bases, with 21 bases between them. Looked up from germline, CDR1 is GTSNPN and CDR2 is SVGIG (reference sequence). The CDR3 is made up of 15 amino acids. The CDR3 DNA reads TGTGCCTGTCCTTCCCCGGGCAGGGCGGCTGAAAAACTGTTTTTT. Protein: CACPSPGRAAEKLFF.

This clone was recorded once. The DNA for the CDR3 is TGTGCCAGCAGCCAACTCCCCGGCGGGTCACAGTTTAGGGTTTACAATGAGCAGTTCTTC. Its protein product is CASSQLPGGSQFRVYNEQFF. This sequence joins TRBV14 and TRBJ2-1, with D tentatively TRBD2 (5 bases). Germline CDR1 and CDR2: SGHDN and FVKESK. Trimming left V 2 bases short and J 4 bases short, with 27 bases between. There are 20 residues in the CDR3.

This chain links TRBV6-2 or TRBV6-3 with TRBJ1-2; 10 positions agree with TRBD1. V trimming: 4 bases; J trimming: 3 bases; junction bases outside the gene matches: 5. Per germline, CDR1 MNHEY and CDR2 SVGEGT. The CDR3 runs to 15 residues. CDR3 residues: CASSFGTGAYYGYTF. The CDR3 DNA is TGTGCCAGCAGTTTCGGGACAGGGGCTTACTATGGCTACACCTTC.

The V and J genes are TRBV28 and TRBJ2-1, with TRBD2 identical over 13 bases. The germline CDR1 and CDR2 sequences are MDHEN and SYDVKM. CDR3 length: 17 residues. V was pared by 6 bases and J by 8 bases, with 13 bases of the junction left unmatched. For the CDR3, the DNA is TGTGCCAGCAGCCATGGACTAGCGGGGGTGATTCCGTATGAGCAGTTCTTC. It is translated as CASSHGLAGVIPYEQFF.

The chain recombines TRBV2 with TRBJ1-1; D is possibly TRBD1 (5 bases). With 7 bases removed from V and 5 bases from J, the gap between germline ends came to 14 bases. CDR3 length: 13 amino acids. Per germline, CDR1 SNHLY and CDR2 FYNNEI. For the CDR3, the DNA is TGTGCCAGCAATGCCCAGGGAAGGACTGAAGCTTTCTTT. This codes for CASNAQGRTEAFF. Combining the CDR3 with reference TRBV2 and TRBJ1-1 gives the whole variable domain EPEVTQTPSHQVTQMGQEVILRCVPISNHLYFYWYRQILGQKVEFLVSFYNNEISEKSEIFDDQFSVERPDGSNFTLKIRSTKLEDSAMYFCASNAQGRTEAFFGQGTRLTVV.

The rearrangement uses TRBV7-3 and TRBJ2-1; 7 positions agree with TRBD1. With 5 bases clipped from V and 7 bases from J, the junction kept 11 bases outside the gene matches. This CDR3 is 15 amino acids long. Looked up from germline, CDR1 is SGHTA and CDR2 is FQGTGA. CDR3 protein: CASSLRQGWMNEQFF. Here the CDR3 DNA reads TGTGCCAGCAGCCTAAGACAGGGCTGGATGAATGAGCAGTTCTTC.

Details on this clone: Other nucleotide sequences in the sample specify the same CDR3. This sequence joins TRBV2 and TRBJ2-7, with 10 bases that match TRBD1. This CDR3 spans 13 amino acids. Germline lookup yields CDR1 SNHLY and CDR2 FYNNEI. The ends lost 6 bases at V and 6 bases at J; junction bases unmatched: 5. The DNA for the CDR3 is TGTGCCAGCAGCCGGGACAGGGGCCCCGAGCAGTACTTC. Translation: CASSRDRGPEQYF.

The V gene is TRBV29-1, the J gene TRBJ1-4; a possible D gene is TRBD1 (5 bases). CDR1 and CDR2 (germline): SQVTM, ANQGSEA. V was shortened by 7 bases and J by 4 bases, with 16 bases between the two germline ends. The CDR3 contains 14 residues. CDR3 sequence (DNA): TGCAGCGCCCTGAGGCAGGGAAATAATGAAAAACTGTTTTTT. It encodes CSALRQGNNEKLFF.

V is TRBV4-1 and J is TRBJ2-5; D perhaps matches TRBD1 (6 bases). Germline-derived CDR1 and CDR2 are MGHRA and YSYEKL. V was shortened by 5 bases and J by 5 bases, with 18 bases between the two germline ends. The CDR3 runs 15 residues. CDR3 amino acids: CASSTGTPGRETQYF. The CDR3 coding sequence is TGCGCCAGCAGCACCGGGACACCGGGTAGGGAGACCCAGTACTTC.

This chain connects TRBV9 to TRBJ1-4; 8 bases are a match to TRBD1. This CDR3 contains 17 residues. The germline gives CDR1 SGDLS, CDR2 YYNGEE. With 4 bases clipped from V and 3 bases from J, the junction kept 11 bases outside the gene matches. The CDR3 region is CASSPRTGRASNEKLFF. CDR3 sequence (DNA): TGTGCCAGCAGCCCTCGGACAGGGAGAGCGTCTAATGAAAAACTGTTTTTT. Combining the CDR3 with reference TRBV9 and TRBJ1-4 gives the whole variable domain DSGVTQTPKHLITATGQRVTLRCSPRSGDLSVYWYQQSLDQGLQFLIQYYNGEERAKGNILERFSAQQFPDLHSELNLSSLELGDSALYFCASSPRTGRASNEKLFFGSGTQLSVL.

J is TRBJ1-2 and V is TRBV28; 12 nucleotides match TRBD1. V lost 3 bases and J lost 3; bases outside the gene matches: 5. Germline V lookup: CDR1 MDHEN, CDR2 SYDVKM. The CDR3 is 16 residues long. CDR3 nucleotide sequence: TGTGCCAGCAGTTTGGGGACAGGGGGCGCCGACTATGGCTACACCTTC. Protein: CASSLGTGGADYGYTF.

This clone turned up a few times. V and J are TRBV4-3 and TRBJ2-7; 8 bases are a match to TRBD1. This CDR3 is built from 13 residues. CDR1 LGHNA and CDR2 YSLEER come from the germline V gene. V lost 3 bases, J lost 4 bases, and 2 bases stayed unmatched. The CDR3 sequence: CASSHGQGYEQYF. The CDR3 DNA reads TGCGCCAGCAGCCACGGACAGGGATACGAGCAGTACTTC.